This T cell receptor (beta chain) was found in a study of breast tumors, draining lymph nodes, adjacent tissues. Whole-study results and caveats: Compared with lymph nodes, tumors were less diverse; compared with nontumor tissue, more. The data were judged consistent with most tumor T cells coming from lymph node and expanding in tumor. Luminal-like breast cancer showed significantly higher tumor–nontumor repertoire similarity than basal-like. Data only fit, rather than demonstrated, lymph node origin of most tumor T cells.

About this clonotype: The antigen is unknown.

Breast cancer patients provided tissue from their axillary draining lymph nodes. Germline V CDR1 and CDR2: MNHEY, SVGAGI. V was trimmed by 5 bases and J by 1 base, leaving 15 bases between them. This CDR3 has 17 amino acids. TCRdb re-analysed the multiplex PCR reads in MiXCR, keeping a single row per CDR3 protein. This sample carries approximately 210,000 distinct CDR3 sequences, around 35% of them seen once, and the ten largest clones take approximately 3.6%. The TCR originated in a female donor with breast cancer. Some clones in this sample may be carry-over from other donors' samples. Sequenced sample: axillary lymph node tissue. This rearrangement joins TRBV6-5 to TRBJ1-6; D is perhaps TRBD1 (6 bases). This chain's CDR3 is CASSRTASRSYNSPLHF. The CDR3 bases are TGTGCCAGCAGTAGGACAGCGTCGAGATCCTATAATTCACCCCTCCACTTT.